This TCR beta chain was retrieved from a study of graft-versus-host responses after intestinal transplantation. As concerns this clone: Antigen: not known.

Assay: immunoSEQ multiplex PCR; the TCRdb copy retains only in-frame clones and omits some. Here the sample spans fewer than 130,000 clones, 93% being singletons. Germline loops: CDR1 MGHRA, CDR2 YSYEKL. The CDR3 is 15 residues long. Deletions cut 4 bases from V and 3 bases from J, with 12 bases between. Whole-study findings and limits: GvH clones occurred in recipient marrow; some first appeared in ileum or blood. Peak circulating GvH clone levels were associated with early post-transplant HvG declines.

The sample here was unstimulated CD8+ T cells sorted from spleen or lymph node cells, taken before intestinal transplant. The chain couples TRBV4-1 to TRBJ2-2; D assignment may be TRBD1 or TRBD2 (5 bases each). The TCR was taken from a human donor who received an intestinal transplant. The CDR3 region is CASSRVGDDTGELFF. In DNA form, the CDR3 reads TGCGCCAGCAGCCGGGTAGGGGACGACACCGGGGAGCTGTTTTTT.